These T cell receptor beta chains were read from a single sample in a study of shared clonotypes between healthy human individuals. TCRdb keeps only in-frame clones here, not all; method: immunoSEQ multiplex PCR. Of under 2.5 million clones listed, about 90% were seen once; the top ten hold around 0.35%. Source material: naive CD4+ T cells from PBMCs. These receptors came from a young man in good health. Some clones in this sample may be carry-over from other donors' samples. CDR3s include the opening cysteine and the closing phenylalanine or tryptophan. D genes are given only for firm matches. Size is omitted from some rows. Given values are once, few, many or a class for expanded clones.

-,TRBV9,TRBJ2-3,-,TGTGCCAGCAGCGCGGGGGGCGGGGCAGATACGCAGTATTTT,CASSAGGGADTQYF
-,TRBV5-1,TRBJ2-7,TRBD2,TGCGCCAGCAGCTCGTTTAGCGGGAGTGGCGAGCAGTACTTC,CASSSFSGSGEQYF
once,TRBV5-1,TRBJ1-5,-,TGCGCCAGCAGCTTGGGGTTAAGTAGGGATAGCAATCAGCCCCAGCATTTT,CASSLGLSRDSNQPQHF
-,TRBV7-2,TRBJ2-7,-,TGTGCCAGCAGCTTAAGAGCGGACCCCTACGAGCAGTACTTC,CASSLRADPYEQYF
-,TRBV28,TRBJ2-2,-,TGTGCCAGCAGTTTACGGGCAGGGTTCAGGGCCGGGGAGCTGTTTTTT,CASSLRAGFRAGELFF
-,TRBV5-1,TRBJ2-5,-,TGCGCCAGCAGCTTCGGCAGGGGAAACCAAGAGACCCAGTACTTC,CASSFGRGNQETQYF
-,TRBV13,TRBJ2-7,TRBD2,TGTGCCAGCAGCCGACGTCCCGGACTAGCCCTTCACGAGCAGTACTTC,CASSRRPGLALHEQYF
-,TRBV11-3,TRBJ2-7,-,TGTGCCAGCAGCTTAGACGGCGGCGAGCAGTACTTC,CASSLDGGEQYF
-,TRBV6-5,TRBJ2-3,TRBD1,TGTGCCAGCAGTTCCCCCGGGACAGGAGGAACGCAGTATTTT,CASSSPGTGGTQYF
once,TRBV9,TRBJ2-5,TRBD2,TGTGCCAGCAGCACCCGGACTAGCCAAGAGACCCAGTACTTC,CASSTRTSQETQYF